Included here is one T cell receptor beta chain sequence, with context. Recruited during active infection, patients (from Seattle) were subsequently followed longitudinally. The sample is drawn from a study of blood T cell repertoires in COVID-19. Study-level background: T cells, B-cell-depleted T cells, or PBMCs provided the cDNA or gDNA that served as material.

The CDR3 runs 15 residues. The germline V gene encodes CDR1 SQVTM and CDR2 ANQGSEA. Trimming stripped 0 bases from V and 3 bases from J, with 11 bases between. Using immunoSEQ multiplex PCR, the repertoire was profiled, and TCRdb retains in-frame clones only, with some absent. The data show around 82,000 clones, roughly 90% seen once. The rearrangement uses TRBV29-1 and TRBJ1-4, with D perhaps TRBD1 (5 bases). This sequence was found in an elderly man with COVID-19, enrolled during active disease. Sequencing used peripheral blood. The CDR3 DNA reads TGCAGCGTTGAAGACCCGACAGTTTCTAATGAAAAACTGTTTTTT. Protein sequence: CSVEDPTVSNEKLFF.